The 4 T cell receptor beta chains listed next were all sequenced from one sample in a study of blood T cell repertoires in COVID-19. The protocol was immunoSEQ multiplex PCR, while the TCRdb copy is restricted to in-frame clones and leaves out a portion. The repertoire holds about 480,000 clones, with approximately 90% as singletons. The sample consisted of PBMCs or T cells enriched from blood (not recorded which). The receptor set was obtained from a woman aged 35 to 49 who had recovered from COVID-19.

J is TRBJ1-2 and V is TRBV6-2 or TRBV6-3, with a tentative D call TRBD1 (6 bases). The CDR3 has 13 amino acids. Germline V lookup: CDR1 MNHEY, CDR2 SVGEGT. V was shortened by 5 bases and J by 5 bases, with 12 bases between the two germline ends. This CDR3 is CASSLDRLYGYTF. Here the CDR3 DNA reads TGTGCCAGCAGTCTGGACAGACTTTATGGCTACACCTTC.

The gene calls are TRBV27 and TRBJ1-1; D not resolved. The germline gives CDR1 MNHEY, CDR2 SMNVEV (reference sequence). V was clipped by 4 bases and J by 10 bases, with 16 bases between them. This CDR3 region has 13 residues. In nucleotides, the CDR3 is TGTGCCAGCAGTTCATGGGCCTTACTGGGAGCTTTCTTT. This encodes CASSSWALLGAFF.

The CDR3 DNA sequence: TGTGCCAGCAGTGACTCTGTCAGGAGCAATCAGCCCCAGCATTTT. This sequence encodes CASSDSVRSNQPQHF. The rearrangement joins TRBV6-4 to TRBJ1-5; no definite D call. This CDR3 spans 15 amino acids. Trimming cost V 0 bases and J 1 base, with 7 bases left between them. The germline CDR1 and CDR2 sequences are MRHNA and SNTAGT.

This chain connects TRBV6-5 to TRBJ1-2, with no clear D. Germline CDR1 is MNHEY and CDR2 is SVGAGI. Trimming stripped 5 bases from V and 5 bases from J, with 15 bases between. The CDR3 consists of 14 residues. CDR3: CASSRKEARYGYTF. In DNA, the CDR3 is TGTGCCAGCAGTAGAAAGGAGGCTCGGTATGGCTACACCTTC.